Each of the 16 T cell receptor beta chains below was sequenced from the same sample in a study of CD8 T cells in ankylosing spondylitis. No cognate antigen is known for these TCRs. Whole-study findings and limits: The study identified a TCR beta motif of under ten highly homologous variants that appeared characteristic of ankylosing spondylitis blood.

TCRdb re-called the 5' RACE reads through MiXCR, storing one row per CDR3 protein. The data show approximately 550,000 distinct CDR3 sequences, 10% to 15% seen once. Sequencing was carried out using blood, either unsorted or a sorted T cell fraction (not recorded which). The receptor set was obtained from a male donor with ankylosing spondylitis.

This clonotype was counted a few times. The rearrangement links TRBV5-1 to TRBJ1-4; D not certain. This CDR3 comprises 16 residues. Between the trimmed V and J ends, which lost 0 bases and 0 bases, there was a span of 9 bases. CDR1 is SGHRS and CDR2 is YFSETQ in the germline V gene. The CDR3 loop is CASSLGDAATNEKLFF. The CDR3 DNA reads TGCGCCAGCAGCTTGGGAGACGCTGCAACTAATGAAAAACTGTTTTTT.

On this clonotype itself: It may be a read error: a sequence one base away is much more abundant. The chain carries TRBV12-3 or TRBV12-4 and TRBJ2-3; TRBD1 might be the D (6 bases). The length of the CDR3 is 15 residues. Between the trimmed V and J ends, which lost 2 bases and 4 bases, there was a span of 13 bases. Written as DNA, the CDR3 is TGTGCCAGCAGTTTACTGGGGGCCGGCGCAGATACGCAGTATTTT. Translating it yields CASSLLGAGADTQYF.

V and J are TRBV5-1 and TRBJ1-1, with a weak D call TRBD1 (5 bases). CDR3 size: 15 residues. Deletions cut 4 bases from V and 1 base from J, with 14 bases between. Germline CDR1 is SGHRS and CDR2 is YFSETQ. Here the CDR3 DNA reads TGCGCCAGCAGCCCCACAGGCTCCCGGAACACTGAAGCTTTCTTT. Amino acids: CASSPTGSRNTEAFF.

The chain combines TRBV4-1 with TRBJ2-5; a possible D gene is TRBD1 (5 bases). This CDR3 has 15 residues. The V gene's germline CDR1 is MGHRA and CDR2 YSYEKL. The germline V and J ends were trimmed by 2 bases and 1 base, with 11 bases remaining between them. The CDR3 region is CASSQQRGSQETQYF. CDR3 bases: TGCGCCAGCAGCCAACAAAGGGGAAGCCAAGAGACCCAGTACTTC.

This chain connects TRBV19 to TRBJ2-2; the D gene is possibly TRBD1 (5 bases). With 5 bases removed from V and 5 bases from J, the gap between germline ends came to 15 bases. Germline-derived CDR1 and CDR2 are LNHDA and SQIVND (reference sequence). This CDR3 is 15 amino acids long. The CDR3 nucleotides are TGTGCCAGTAGTCCCCGGCAGGGTCAAACCGGGGAGCTGTTTTTT. Translation: CASSPRQGQTGELFF.

This clonotype has a count of ten or more. The CDR3 spells CATSRGAVNTLSQPQHF. The CDR3 DNA reads TGTGCCACCAGCAGGGGGGCAGTTAATACCCTCAGTCAGCCCCAGCATTTT. The rearrangement joins TRBV15 to TRBJ1-5; D may be TRBD1 (6 bases). The V gene's germline CDR1 is LNHNV and CDR2 YYDKDF (reference sequence). Trimming took off 3 bases at V and 6 bases at J, with 21 bases between the two ends. This CDR3 spans 17 amino acids.

This chain connects TRBV11-2 to TRBJ1-2, with 8 bases that match TRBD1. The germline V gene has CDR1 SGHAT and CDR2 FQNNGV. The CDR3 runs to 14 residues. With 3 bases clipped from V and 8 bases from J, the junction kept 8 bases outside the gene matches. This CDR3 reads CASSFNGQGGGYTF. CDR3 coding DNA: TGTGCCAGCAGCTTCAACGGACAGGGCGGAGGCTACACCTTC.

This clonotype was observed many times. The chain has TRBV12-3 or TRBV12-4 and TRBJ2-1; 14 positions match TRBD2. The CDR3 extends over 16 amino acids. Losses at the gene ends were 6 bases for V and 4 bases for J; bases not matched to a gene: 5. The CDR3 loop reads CASRRLAGGEYNEQFF. The CDR3 DNA reads as TGTGCCAGCAGGCGACTAGCGGGAGGGGAATACAATGAGCAGTTCTTC.

V is TRBV6-5 and J is TRBJ1-2; TRBD1 might be the D (6 bases). Germline CDR1 MNHEY, CDR2 SVGAGI. This CDR3 contains 17 residues. Trimming removed 4 bases at V and 1 base at J, with 19 bases between. CDR3 amino acids: CASSFPSGGADNYGYTF. DNA for the CDR3: TGTGCCAGCAGTTTCCCTTCCGGGGGGGCCGATAACTATGGCTACACCTTC.

The chain employs TRBV20-1 and TRBJ2-7, with D possibly being TRBD1 (6 bases). There are 15 residues in the CDR3. Trimming cost V 5 bases and J 2 bases, with 19 bases left between them. The germline V gene encodes CDR1 DFQATT and CDR2 SNEGSKA (reference sequence). Written as DNA, the CDR3 is TGCAGTGCTGCAATCACAGGGATTTCTCCCTACGAGCAGTACTTC. Its translation: CSAAITGISPYEQYF.

This clonotype came up a few times. The CDR3 DNA reads TGTGCCAGCAGCTTGCCACACGCTGGAAACACCATATATTTT. Translating it yields CASSLPHAGNTIYF. This chain uses TRBV5-5 with TRBJ1-3; no clear D. The CDR3 runs to 14 residues. Germline-derived CDR1 and CDR2 are SGHKS and YYEKEE (reference sequence). Deletions cut 1 base from V and 2 bases from J, with 7 bases between. The whole variable domain, filled in from reference TRBV5-5 and TRBJ1-3, reads DAGVTQSPTHLIKTRGQQVTLRCSPISGHKSVSWYQQVLGQGPQFIFQYYEKEERGRGNFPDRFSARQFPNYSSELNVNALLLGDSALYLCASSLPHAGNTIYFGEGSWLTVV.

This clonotype showed up many times. The chain has TRBV2 and TRBJ1-4; D unclear. The V gene's germline CDR1 is SNHLY and CDR2 FYNNEI. Deletions cut 5 bases from V and 8 bases from J, with 15 bases between. The CDR3 spans 14 residues. The DNA of the CDR3 is TGTGCCAGCAGTTACGAGGGATTCAACGAAAAACTGTTTTTT. Its translation is CASSYEGFNEKLFF.

This clonotype was observed a few times. The chain couples TRBV5-1 to TRBJ1-1; D gene unclear. Germline assignment: CDR1 SGHRS and CDR2 YFSETQ. This CDR3 is 16 amino acids long. Deletions cut 0 bases from V and 0 bases from J, with 12 bases between. CDR3 DNA sequence: TGCGCCAGCAGCTTGGCCGGCAGCTACATGAACACTGAAGCTTTCTTT. Its translation: CASSLAGSYMNTEAFF. Full variable domain (rest looked up from reference TRBV5-1 and TRBJ1-1): KAGVTQTPRYLIKTRGQQVTLSCSPISGHRSVSWYQQTPGQGLQFLFEYFSETQRNKGNFPGRFSGRQFSNSRSEMNVSTLELGDSALYLCASSLAGSYMNTEAFFGQGTRLTVV.

The chain is built from TRBV30 and TRBJ1-1, with 8 bases fitting TRBD1. Losses at the gene ends were 0 bases for V and 4 bases for J; bases not matched to a gene: 1. Germline V gene data show CDR1 as GTSNPN and CDR2 as SVGIG (reference sequence). The CDR3 has 13 amino acids. CDR3 sequence reads: CAWSVTGGTEAFF. CDR3 DNA: TGTGCCTGGAGTGTAACAGGGGGCACTGAAGCTTTCTTT. Drawing the rest from reference TRBV30 and TRBJ1-1, the complete variable domain is SQTIHQWPATLVQPVGSPLSLECTVEGTSNPNLYWYRQAAGRGLQLLFYSVGIGQISSEVPQNLSASRPQDRQFILSSKKLLLSDSGFYLCAWSVTGGTEAFFGQGTRLTVV.

The rearrangement links TRBV2 to TRBJ2-7, with no clear D. Trimming removed 6 bases at V and 2 bases at J, with 20 bases between. Germline V lookup: CDR1 SNHLY, CDR2 FYNNEI. CDR3 size: 16 residues. In nucleotides, the CDR3 is TGTGCCAGCAGCCGAAGGTACGGAGATACAACCTACGAGCAGTACTTC. Translation gives CASSRRYGDTTYEQYF. The full variable domain, completed using reference TRBV2 and TRBJ2-7, is EPEVTQTPSHQVTQMGQEVILRCVPISNHLYFYWYRQILGQKVEFLVSFYNNEISEKSEIFDDQFSVERPDGSNFTLKIRSTKLEDSAMYFCASSRRYGDTTYEQYFGPGTRLTVT.

This rearrangement joins TRBV5-1 to TRBJ1-6; no firm D call. The germline CDR1 and CDR2 sequences are SGHRS and YFSETQ. The length of the CDR3 is 14 residues. Trimming removed 4 bases from V and 5 bases from J, with 10 bases in between. The CDR3 nucleotides are TGCGCCAGCAGCAACACCGGGGATAATTCACCCCTCCACTTT. As protein: CASSNTGDNSPLHF.